The sequence of this TCR beta chain was determined in a study of shared clonotypes between healthy human individuals (dated by TCRdb to the early 2020s). About the study as a whole: The cohort included a few men and a couple of women between 18 and 49 years of age. Per donor, three plates each were used for CD4 naive and CD4 memory, two for CD8 naive, and one for CD8 memory. The study deeply sequenced blood TCR repertoires of about five healthy adults to estimate repertoire size and the extent of clonotype sharing between individuals. Libraries were prepared and TCR repertoires were sequenced by different laboratories using diverse techniques, in order to increase sequencing depth and limit assay-specific biases. Each donor's leukapheresis produced roughly between roughly 0.85 and 10 billion PBMCs.

The donors were healthy, HIV-negative adults who had no recently reported acute infections or vaccinations. Only Caucasian adults living in Nashville, Tennessee, USA were represented among the donors. The CD8 memory samples were a combination of magnetically selected CD45RO+ cells and CCR7-negative CD45RA+ effector memory (TemRA) cells. Blood was collected by leukapheresis, and PBMCs were isolated by Ficoll-Histopaque density gradient centrifugation and then cryopreserved in liquid nitrogen vapor phase. Analytical flow cytometry was used to check the purity and quantity of each magnetically sorted T cell population. From each sorted fraction, genomic DNA was isolated and quantified by UV absorbance on a Nanodrop 2000c. TCR CDR3 regions were amplified from genomic DNA by multiplex PCR using the deep immunoSEQ assay. Extracted genomic DNA from each cell subset was distributed evenly across all wells of several immunoSEQ 96-well plates, and each plate was treated as a replicate. For sorted subsets, each replicate PCR was loaded with around 220 ng genomic DNA, equivalent to 25,000 to 35,000 T cell genomes. Purified libraries were measured with a Qubit 3.0 fluorometer, size-checked on a Bioanalyzer 2100, and measured again with the KAPA Library Quantification kit. Every immunoSEQ 96-well plate was sequenced on a dedicated single-read 150-cycle Illumina NextSeq 550 flow cell. The paper's data handling went like this. Because only junctional sequences without quality scores were contained in the immunoSEQ output, filtering matching that applied to full-length reads could not be performed. To assign V/J genes and CDR3, sequences were annotated using PyIR, a Python wrapper for IgBLAST v1.9, with IMGT germline references. Reads were filtered out if the reads had weak V/J assignments (E-value above 1e-6), no CDR3, stop codons, out-of-frame junctions, or ambiguous translated residues. V3J clonotypes were defined as sequences sharing an identical inferred V gene, J gene, and CDR3 amino acid sequence. The percentage overlap between two repertoires was calculated by dividing the number of shared unique clonotypes by the size of the smaller repertoire. Richness of each repertoire was evaluated using RTK rarefaction, the Chao1 estimator, and Recon v2.1 estimates of unobserved clonotypes. Generation probabilities were computed with OLGA for all TCRbeta clonotypes obtained by the gDNA method from a few donors. TCRdb provides this immuneACCESS table in a form limited to in-frame rearrangements. Some clones are lacking; in checked studies, under half of them reflect an unresolved V gene, and why the rest are absent is not known. V and J calls and clone size are as listed in that table; D and trimming were resolved from the DNA. This sample has some 380,000 clones in its table, and approximately 97% of those were observed once. Of the sample, about 0.32% falls within the top ten clones.

Summary of the overall study and its limitations: Estimated clonotype richness was generally larger for naive than for memory subsets. Even with the large sequencing depth, rarefaction of the sorted-subset datasets indicated that sequencing was incomplete. Around 5% of naive CD4, 3.5% of naive CD8, around 2.3% of memory CD4, and 0.35% to 0.5% of memory CD8 clonotypes were shared across a few donors. Higher generation probabilities were observed for clonotypes shared by all four sorted-subset donors than for non-shared clonotypes. Because the study included a small number of donors, the genetic and exposure-history diversity represented was limited. Pairwise subsampling led to the expectation that sequencing depth would affect the degree of clonotype sharing among donors. Sampling was limited to blood, and TCR repertoires in tissue likely differ from TCR repertoires in blood.

From the germline V gene, CDR1 is MGHDK and CDR2 is SYGVNS. At the junction V is shortened by 5 bases and J by 4 bases, with 14 bases in between. Taken from cysteine to phenylalanine, the CDR3 has 14 residues. Only CDR3 DNA is held: 42 bases, read in frame from base 1. Regarding this clone: The specificity of this receptor is unknown. Base qualities were left out, and no much larger clone turns up one base away.

The rearrangement combines TRBV25-1 with TRBJ1-2; matching of 6 bases hints at TRBD1 as the D gene. The TCR sequence derives from a man between 25 and 39 years old in good health. Source material: memory CD8+ T cells sorted from blood. This sample's cell subset or site label indicates: CD45RO+ cells pooled with CCR7-negative TemRA cells. The nucleotide sequence is given as TGTGCCAGCAGTCCACAGGGCGGCGTCTATGGCTACACCTTC. Translated, this gives CASSPQGGVYGYTF.